This T cell receptor beta chain was recovered during a study of early T cells in non-severe SARS-CoV-2 infection. The wider study: Unsorted whole blood bulk RNA was sequenced, with unpaired chains.

Individual cDNA molecules each received unique molecular identifiers attached to them. Each CDR3 protein is one row after TCRdb ran MiXCR on the 5' RACE reads. The table records over 7,500 distinct CDR3 sequences, 4% to 6% of them present only once. Trimming took off 5 bases at V and 10 bases at J, with 21 bases between the two ends. This CDR3 has 15 amino acids. The germline V gene has CDR1 MNHEY and CDR2 SVGAGI. By sample fraction, this clonotype is medium-sized. Its cognate antigen is unknown. Study-wide findings and caveats: CD4 and private specificities were missed by VDJdb matching, which favored anti-spike CD8 responses.

Sequencing was done on a sample of whole blood. The TCR was taken from an adult who was a healthcare worker with PCR-confirmed SARS-CoV-2 infection or an uninfected control (not recorded which). The chain joins TRBV6-5 to TRBJ2-1; a weak D match, TRBD1 (6 bases). CDR3 sequence reads: CASSQLGTWGGEQFF. Here the CDR3 DNA reads TGTGCCAGCAGTCAACTGGGGACATGGGGTGGCGAGCAGTTCTTC.